Each of the 7 T cell receptor beta chains below was sequenced from the same sample in a study of T cells in Graves' hyperthyroidism and ophthalmopathy. Amplification targeted TCR beta CDR3 regions from RNA transcripts. HTBI primers were the set used in a first-round RT-PCR of the TCR CDR3. TCRdb ran MiXCR on the multiplex PCR reads and lists one entry per CDR3 protein. This sample has around 520,000 distinct CDR3 sequences; approximately 25% occur once, and the top ten carry about 11%. The sequencing input was blood. The receptors were sampled from a woman in her 30s with Graves' ophthalmopathy.

This clonotype was seen repeatedly, ten times or more. The chain links TRBV27 to TRBJ2-2, with a possible D match to TRBD1 (6 bases). CDR3 length: 14 amino acids. Looked up from germline, CDR1 is MNHEY and CDR2 is SMNVEV (reference sequence). V was cut by 4 bases and J by 4 bases, with 10 bases left in between. CDR3 loop: CASSSQGSTGELFF. CDR3 DNA sequence: TGTGCCAGCAGTTCTCAGGGGAGCACCGGGGAGCTGTTTTTT.

The chain has TRBV6-1 and TRBJ2-7, with TRBD1 as a possible D gene (5 bases). This CDR3 spans 12 amino acids. Trimming cost V 10 bases and J 6 bases, with 16 bases left between them. Germline V gives CDR1 MNHNS, CDR2 SASEGT. For the CDR3, the DNA is TGTGCCACCGACAGACTTCAGTCCGAGCAGTACTTC. It codes for CATDRLQSEQYF.

This chain links TRBV6-5 with TRBJ1-1; D not certain. Per the germline V gene, CDR1 is MNHEY and CDR2 is SVGAGI. Trimming took 2 bases from V and 12 from J, leaving 16 bases between them. The CDR3 runs to 13 residues. Written as DNA, the CDR3 is TGTGCCAGCAGTTACATACCCCCATTCCCCCCTTTCTTT. It is translated as CASSYIPPFPPFF.

This clonotype is a singleton in its sample. The V and J genes are TRBV7-2 and TRBJ2-5; D is undetermined. Germline V gene sequence: CDR1 SGHTA, CDR2 FQGNSA. This CDR3 spans 14 amino acids. V was cut by 1 base and J by 2 bases, with 8 bases left in between. CDR3 sequence reads: CASSLETSQETQYF. The CDR3 coding sequence is TGTGCCAGCAGCTTAGAAACCAGTCAAGAGACCCAGTACTTC.

CDR3 nucleotide sequence: TGTGCCAGCAGTTTAAACTGGCAGGGGGCCATGCACCAGCCCCAGCATTTT. Protein product: CASSLNWQGAMHQPQHF. This chain links TRBV12-3 or TRBV12-4 with TRBJ1-5; 8 nucleotides match TRBD1. J gave up 7 bases and V 2 bases, and 13 bases lay outside the gene matches. The CDR3 consists of 17 residues.

Many counts were recorded for this clonotype. The V gene is TRBV20-1, the J gene TRBJ2-7, with D perhaps matching TRBD2 (6 bases). CDR3 size: 13 residues. Germline V gene lookup returns CDR1 DFQATT and CDR2 SNEGSKA (reference sequence). V was trimmed by 6 bases and J by 2 bases, leaving 14 bases between them. CDR3 DNA sequence: TGCAGTGCCCAGGCTAGCGTTGCCTACGAGCAGTACTTC. Its translation: CSAQASVAYEQYF.

This clonotype has more than one count but fewer than ten. V usage is TRBV14 and J usage is TRBJ1-3; D is possibly TRBD1 (5 bases). Per the germline V gene, CDR1 is SGHDN and CDR2 is FVKESK. This CDR3 spans 18 amino acids. Trimming pared 3 bases from V and 0 bases from J, leaving 18 bases between. In nucleotides, the CDR3 is TGTGCCAGCAGCCAGGATCCCCTGACAGACAACTCTGGAAACACCATATATTTT. This gives the protein CASSQDPLTDNSGNTIYF. Supplemented by reference TRBV14 and TRBJ1-3, the full variable domain reads EAGVTQFPSHSVIEKGQTVTLRCDPISGHDNLYWYRRVMGKEIKFLLHFVKESKQDESGMPNNRFLAERTGGTYSTLKVQPAELEDSGVYFCASSQDPLTDNSGNTIYFGEGSWLTVV.